Following are 26 T cell receptor beta chains from one sample sequenced in a study of CD8 T cells in ankylosing spondylitis. TCRdb re-derived calls from the 5' RACE reads in MiXCR, one entry per CDR3 protein. The table includes around 160,000 distinct CDR3 sequences, around a tenth detected once. Sequencing was performed on blood, either unsorted or a sorted T cell fraction (not recorded which). The source is a male donor with ankylosing spondylitis or in good health (not recorded which).

This clonotype turned up a few times. CDR3 in amino acids: CASTRGGAEDTQYF. CDR3 coding DNA: TGCGCCAGCACCCGGGGGGGCGCGGAAGATACGCAGTATTTT. V usage is TRBV5-1 and J usage is TRBJ2-3, with 8 bases lining up with TRBD2. V lost 6 bases and J lost 5; bases outside the gene matches: 8. Looked up from germline, CDR1 is SGHRS and CDR2 is YFSETQ. The CDR3 is made up of 14 amino acids.

This clonotype was counted at least ten times. The V and J genes are TRBV5-1 and TRBJ2-7; 8 nucleotides line up with TRBD2. The CDR3 has 15 residues. Germline loops: CDR1 SGHRS, CDR2 YFSETQ. V dropped 0 bases and J dropped 2; count of bases not matched to a gene: 4. The CDR3 protein is CASSLALGGAYEQYF. DNA of the CDR3: TGCGCCAGCAGCTTGGCACTCGGGGGGGCCTACGAGCAGTACTTC.

This clonotype has ten or more counts. The chain has TRBV12-3 or TRBV12-4 and TRBJ1-1; D gene uncertain. This CDR3 region has 13 residues. Trimming removed 3 bases from V and 1 base from J, with 6 bases in between. The CDR3: CASSFKRNTEAFF. The CDR3, as DNA: TGTGCCAGCAGTTTTAAGCGGAACACTGAAGCTTTCTTT.

The chain employs TRBV5-5 and TRBJ1-5; D possibly corresponds to TRBD1 (5 bases). Germline assignment: CDR1 SGHKS and CDR2 YYEKEE (reference sequence). The CDR3 consists of 15 residues. V was shortened by 0 bases and J by 6 bases, with 13 bases between the two germline ends. The CDR3 DNA reads as TGTGCCAGCAGCTTGGAGATGTCGGGGGTTCAGCCCCAGCATTTT. Translation: CASSLEMSGVQPQHF.

At least ten counts were recorded for this clonotype. The gene calls are TRBV6-5 and TRBJ2-7; possible D gene TRBD1, 5 bases. Trimming stripped 6 bases from V and 3 bases from J, with 9 bases between. Germline loops: CDR1 MNHEY, CDR2 SVGAGI. The CDR3 has 12 amino acids. CDR3: CASRDTYYEQYF. The CDR3 DNA reads TGTGCCAGCAGGGACACTTACTACGAGCAGTACTTC.

This clonotype was detected many times. The chain joins TRBV20-1 to TRBJ1-5; D is uncertain. This CDR3 comprises 13 residues. Germline CDR1 is DFQATT and CDR2 is SNEGSKA (reference sequence). The V and J ends lost 3 bases and 2 bases respectively, with 8 bases between them. CDR3 sequence (DNA): TGCAGTGCTAGCGGTATTGGCAATCAGCCCCAGCATTTT. The encoded protein is CSASGIGNQPQHF.

This clonotype came up many times. The CDR3 DNA reads as TGCGCCAGCAGCGCGGCTAACTATGGCTACACCTTC. This sequence encodes CASSAANYGYTF. This sequence joins TRBV5-1 and TRBJ1-2; D not certain. CDR1 SGHRS and CDR2 YFSETQ come from the germline V gene. This CDR3 has 12 residues. The V end was cut by 4 bases, the J end by 0 bases, with 4 bases between.

This chain joins TRBV12-3 or TRBV12-4 and TRBJ2-3; 10 bases fit TRBD2. The CDR3 consists of 14 residues. After removal of 5 bases from V and 5 bases from J, the junction contained 4 bases not matched to a gene. In nucleotides, the CDR3 is TGTGCCAGCAGTACTAGCGGGGCAGGAGATACGCAGTATTTT. Amino acids: CASSTSGAGDTQYF.

This clonotype has a count of ten or more. The V gene is TRBV4-2, the J gene TRBJ2-3; a possible D gene is TRBD1 (6 bases). This CDR3 has 14 residues. The V and J ends lost 5 bases and 2 bases respectively, with 11 bases between them. Germline V gives CDR1 LGHNA, CDR2 YNFKEQ. The CDR3 region is CASSSGTLTDTQYF. Written as DNA, the CDR3 is TGTGCCAGCAGCTCGGGGACACTCACAGATACGCAGTATTTT.

This clonotype appeared many times. This chain joins TRBV21-1 and TRBJ1-5. TRBV21-1 is a documented pseudogene. The CDR3 is 16 residues long. CDR3 protein: CASSPGPPKLNQPQHF. The CDR3 DNA reads TGTGCCAGCAGTCCCGGGCCTCCTAAGCTCAATCAGCCCCAGCATTTT.

This clonotype was seen repeatedly, ten times or more. V is TRBV20-1 and J is TRBJ2-7; D is uncertain. Germline CDR1 DFQATT, CDR2 SNEGSKA (reference sequence). The germline V and J ends were trimmed by 0 bases and 2 bases, with 5 bases remaining between them. The CDR3 covers 12 residues. The CDR3 DNA reads as TGCAGTGCTAGAGATACGCCCTACGAGCAGTACTTC. Encoded protein: CSARDTPYEQYF.

As concerns this clonotype: A much larger clone differs from this one at a single base, so this may be a read error. The chain employs TRBV29-1 and TRBJ1-1; 7 bases map to TRBD1. The CDR3 is 13 amino acids. Germline assignment: CDR1 SQVTM and CDR2 ANQGSEA. CDR3 residues: CSVESRGGPEVFF. The DNA for the CDR3 is TGCAGCGTTGAATCGCGAGGGGGCCCTGAAGTTTTCTTT.

This chain links TRBV4-3 with TRBJ1-1; TRBD1 might be the D (6 bases). This CDR3 comprises 13 residues. The germline gives CDR1 LGHNA, CDR2 YSLEER. V lost 0 bases and J 8 bases, leaving 10 bases between the germline ends. CDR3 in amino acids: CASSQDGRGEAFF. DNA of the CDR3: TGCGCCAGCAGCCAAGATGGGAGGGGGGAAGCTTTCTTT.

The V and J genes are TRBV11-2 and TRBJ2-5; 7 positions match TRBD2. Germline V gives CDR1 SGHAT, CDR2 FQNNGV. The trim removed 0 bases at V and 4 bases at J, leaving 5 bases unmatched. The CDR3 totals 15 residues. The CDR3 sequence is CASSLDTGGRETQYF. Here the CDR3 DNA reads TGTGCCAGCAGCTTAGACACGGGAGGACGAGAGACCCAGTACTTC.

This clonotype was recorded at least ten times. The chain has TRBV20-1 and TRBJ2-7; no definite D call. Trimming removed 0 bases from V and 3 bases from J, with 12 bases in between. The CDR3 is made up of 14 amino acids. Looked up from germline, CDR1 is DFQATT and CDR2 is SNEGSKA (reference sequence). The CDR3 DNA sequence: TGCAGTGCTAGAGATCCGGGTACGGGCTACGAGCAGTACTTC. Its protein is CSARDPGTGYEQYF.

This chain links TRBV7-2 with TRBJ2-2; D may be TRBD1 (5 bases). Germline V CDR1 and CDR2: SGHTA, FQGNSA. The CDR3 runs 14 residues. The V gene lost 1 base and the J gene lost 9 bases, with 12 bases spanning the gap. The CDR3 coding sequence is TGTGCCAGCAGCTTAGGACAGAAAGACCGGGAGCTGTTTTTT. Protein sequence: CASSLGQKDRELFF.

This chain connects TRBV5-1 to TRBJ2-1; D is uncertain. The length of the CDR3 is 14 residues. Trimming shortened V by 5 bases and J by 2 bases, and 11 bases separated the two germline ends. Germline CDR1 and CDR2: SGHRS and YFSETQ. CDR3 DNA sequence: TGCGCCAGCAGACGGCAGTACACCTACAATGAGCAGTTCTTC. Its protein product is CASRRQYTYNEQFF.

The chain joins TRBV5-6 to TRBJ2-6; D could derive from TRBD1 or TRBD2 (5 bases each). CDR1 is SGHDT, CDR2 YYEEEE, per germline. The CDR3 length is 16 residues. V lost 4 bases and J 0 bases, leaving 11 bases between the germline ends. This CDR3 reads CASSPEGNSGANVLTF. The DNA of the CDR3 is TGTGCCAGCAGCCCAGAGGGGAACTCTGGGGCCAACGTCCTGACTTTC. The variable domain in full, with the rest retrieved from reference TRBV5-6 and TRBJ2-6, is DAGVTQSPTHLIKTRGQQVTLRCSPKSGHDTVSWYQQALGQGPQFIFQYYEEEERQRGNFPDRFSGHQFPNYSSELNVNALLLGDSALYLCASSPEGNSGANVLTFGAGSRLTVL.

This clonotype was observed at least ten times. V is TRBV6-1 and J is TRBJ2-3; D unresolved. The CDR3 runs to 14 residues. Looked up from germline, CDR1 is MNHNS and CDR2 is SASEGT. Trimming left V 4 bases short and J 3 bases short, with 11 bases between. This CDR3 is CASSGRTGTDTQYF. The CDR3, as DNA: TGTGCCAGCAGTGGCAGAACTGGGACAGATACGCAGTATTTT.

This chain's CDR3 is CASSELRNSNYGYTF. CDR3 in DNA: TGTGCCAGCAGTGAATTGAGGAACAGTAACTATGGCTACACCTTC. The chain employs TRBV2 and TRBJ1-2; no clear D. V was pared by 2 bases and J by 1 base, with 11 bases between. This CDR3 is 15 amino acids long. In germline, CDR1 is SNHLY, CDR2 FYNNEI.

The chain carries TRBV7-2 and TRBJ2-7; D might be TRBD2 (6 bases). Germline-derived CDR1 and CDR2 are SGHTA and FQGNSA. The germline V and J ends were trimmed by 1 base and 4 bases, with 11 bases remaining between them. The CDR3 has 14 residues. CDR3 DNA: TGTGCCAGCAGCTTAGGAGGGGACTTTTACGAGCAGTACTTC. Translating gives CASSLGGDFYEQYF.

With regard to this clonotype: Given a much more abundant clone one base away, this may be a read error. The gene calls are TRBV10-3 and TRBJ2-5; TRBD2 matches 8 bases. The trim removed 6 bases at V and 2 bases at J, leaving 8 bases unmatched. The CDR3 spans 15 residues. Germline V gene data show CDR1 as ENHRY and CDR2 as SYGVKD. The CDR3 DNA follows: TGTGCCATCAGCCAGACGGGAGGGAGGCAAGAGACCCAGTACTTC. The encoded protein is CAISQTGGRQETQYF.

This clonotype showed up just a few times. The J gene is TRBJ2-3, the V gene TRBV20-1, with 9 bases fitting TRBD1. Looked up from germline, CDR1 is DFQATT and CDR2 is SNEGSKA (reference sequence). V lost 0 bases, J lost 3 bases, and 4 bases stayed unmatched. This CDR3 comprises 15 residues. In nucleotides, the CDR3 is TGCAGTGCTAGAGATCGGACAGGGGCAACAGATACGCAGTATTTT. This gives the protein CSARDRTGATDTQYF.

This clonotype has at least ten counts. J is TRBJ2-5 and V is TRBV25-1, with D unresolved. CDR3 length equals 12 residues. CDR1 and CDR2 from the germline V gene are MGHDK and SYGVNS. V lost 2 bases to trimming and J lost 4 bases, with 5 bases between them. Here the CDR3 reads CASSEVGETQYF. The CDR3 region has the DNA TGTGCCAGCAGTGAAGTAGGAGAGACCCAGTACTTC.

This clonotype was picked up many times. The rearrangement joins TRBV5-1 to TRBJ1-1; 9 positions agree with TRBD1. Unmatched junction bases numbered 8, after V lost 3 bases and J lost 5 bases. The CDR3 spans 15 residues. Germline loops: CDR1 SGHRS, CDR2 YFSETQ. This CDR3 reads CASSSQDRGVTEAFF. In DNA, the CDR3 is TGCGCCAGCAGCTCTCAGGACAGGGGTGTTACTGAAGCTTTCTTT. Full variable domain (missing parts from reference TRBV5-1 and TRBJ1-1): KAGVTQTPRYLIKTRGQQVTLSCSPISGHRSVSWYQQTPGQGLQFLFEYFSETQRNKGNFPGRFSGRQFSNSRSEMNVSTLELGDSALYLCASSSQDRGVTEAFFGQGTRLTVV.

In this sample, this clonotype turned up many times. V is TRBV4-3 and J is TRBJ2-3, with 10 bases matching TRBD2. Per germline, CDR1 LGHNA and CDR2 YSLEER. V was clipped by 0 bases and J by 5 bases; unmatched bases: 5. The CDR3 is 16 amino acids. In nucleotides, the CDR3 is TGCGCCAGCAGCCAAGAGGAGCGGGGGGGAGAAGATACGCAGTATTTT. Its protein product is CASSQEERGGEDTQYF.